These 12 T cell receptor beta chains were sequenced from one sample in a study of radiotherapy plus CTLA-4 blockade in lung cancer. The method was immunoSEQ multiplex PCR; TCRdb's version includes in-frame clones alone and lacks a portion of them. In the table there are about 60,000 clones, around 69% of which are singletons. Sequences were derived from peripheral blood, sampled from a patient treated with radiotherapy plus ipilimumab. The source is a human donor with non-small cell lung cancer who had a complete response to radiotherapy plus ipilimumab.

J is TRBJ2-1 and V is TRBV7-3; 10 positions agree with TRBD2. Trimming cost V 4 bases and J 2 bases; bases outside gene matches: 8. Germline loops: CDR1 SGHTA, CDR2 FQGTGA. The CDR3 length is 17 residues. CDR3 residues: CASSSSNSGRPYNEQFF. CDR3 DNA sequence: TGTGCCAGCAGCTCCTCCAATAGCGGGAGGCCCTACAATGAGCAGTTCTTC.

This rearrangement joins TRBV18 to TRBJ2-7, with TRBD2 matching 12 bases. J gave up 6 bases and V 2 bases, and 14 bases lay outside the gene matches. The CDR3 length is 18 residues. Germline V gene data show CDR1 as KGHSH and CDR2 as LQKENI. The CDR3 DNA reads TGTGCCAGCTCACCATTTTCGCCCCAGACTAGCGGGAGATCCGAGCAGTACTTC. It encodes CASSPFSPQTSGRSEQYF.

This chain connects TRBV5-1 to TRBJ2-2, with TRBD1 matching 10 bases. V shed 0 bases and J 7 bases; nucleotides not matched to a gene: 3. This CDR3 contains 15 residues. Germline V gene lookup returns CDR1 SGHRS and CDR2 YFSETQ. CDR3 nucleotide sequence: TGCGCCAGCAGCTTGGTGGGACAGGGGATCGGGGAGCTGTTTTTT. As protein: CASSLVGQGIGELFF.

This chain joins TRBV18 and TRBJ2-5; D gene ambiguous. The last part of the DNA fits TRBJ2-7 better; the J call may be wrong. The CDR3 has 15 amino acids. Germline V gives CDR1 KGHSH, CDR2 LQKENI. CDR3 region: CASSPSQLPNYEQYF. The CDR3, as DNA: TGTGCCAGCTCACCAAGCCAGCTACCTAACTACGAGCAGTACTTC.

The chain is built from TRBV4-1 and TRBJ2-1; 14 bases align to TRBD2. Germline values: CDR1 MGHRA, CDR2 YSYEKL. The junction had 7 bases not matched to a gene; V was cut back by 3 bases and J by 6 bases. CDR3 length: 17 residues. The CDR3 loop reads CASSQALGLAGVNEQFF. The CDR3 DNA reads as TGCGCCAGCAGCCAGGCCCTGGGACTAGCGGGAGTCAATGAGCAGTTCTTC.

The rearrangement joins TRBV10-3 to TRBJ1-1; 7 bases map to TRBD1. The V gene end was trimmed by 7 bases and the J gene end by 5 bases; junction bases not matched to a gene: 4. The CDR3 has 12 residues. Germline V gives CDR1 ENHRY, CDR2 SYGVKD. The CDR3 DNA follows: TGTGCCATCAAAGGGGGCTCAACTGAAGCTTTCTTT. Its translation is CAIKGGSTEAFF.

This clone was observed a handful of times. This rearrangement joins TRBV4-3 to TRBJ2-1, with a weak D call TRBD1 (6 bases). The CDR3 is made up of 18 amino acids. Trimming took 1 base from V and 0 from J, leaving 16 bases between them. Germline-derived CDR1 and CDR2 are LGHNA and YSLEER. CDR3 coding DNA: TGCGCCAGCAGCCAAGTGGCCAGGGGTGTGGGCTCCTACAATGAGCAGTTCTTC. Protein: CASSQVARGVGSYNEQFF.

This clone was found a few times. DNA of the CDR3: TGTGCCAGCAGCTTAGGCCAGGGGAGGGAAAATGAAAAACTGTTTTTT. Protein sequence: CASSLGQGRENEKLFF. The gene calls are TRBV11-2 and TRBJ1-4; D possibly corresponds to TRBD1 (6 bases). Trimming removed 1 base at V and 5 bases at J, with 14 bases between. The CDR3 is 16 residues long. CDR1 is SGHAT, CDR2 FQNNGV, per germline.

This clone was detected a few times. The J gene is TRBJ2-7, the V gene TRBV10-3, with TRBD1 as a possible D gene (6 bases). V was pared by 11 bases and J by 4 bases, with 21 bases between. The CDR3 is made up of 14 amino acids. The germline gives CDR1 ENHRY, CDR2 SYGVKD. The CDR3 DNA reads as TGTGCCCCAAAGCGCAACTACAGGGAATACGAGCAGTACTTC. Amino acid sequence: CAPKRNYREYEQYF.

The chain couples TRBV28 to TRBJ1-6, with D possibly TRBD1 on 5 matching bases. With 6 bases removed from V and 15 bases from J, the gap between germline ends came to 15 bases. Germline assignment: CDR1 MDHEN and CDR2 SYDVKM. This CDR3 region has 12 residues. The CDR3 loop reads CASRIQGNNLHF. In DNA form, the CDR3 reads TGTGCCAGCAGAATTCAGGGAAATAACCTCCACTTT.

A few counts support this clone. The chain uses TRBV6-5 and TRBJ2-5; weak D call: TRBD1 (6 bases). The J call may be in error: the DNA end matches TRBJ2-7 better. Germline CDR1 MNHEY, CDR2 SVGAGI. The CDR3 contains 14 residues. CDR3 region: CASSGTDRTYEQYF. In DNA form, the CDR3 reads TGTGCCAGCAGTGGAACCGACAGGACCTACGAGCAGTACTTC.

This clone appeared once. The chain has TRBV18 and TRBJ2-7, with TRBD1 matching over 9 bases. The CDR3 has 14 amino acids. The trim removed 4 bases at V and 6 bases at J, leaving 7 bases unmatched. Germline V CDR1 and CDR2: KGHSH, LQKENI. The CDR3 sequence is CASSLSGQGREQYF. Here the CDR3 DNA reads TGTGCCAGCTCACTGTCGGGACAGGGCCGCGAGCAGTACTTC. Supplemented by reference TRBV18 and TRBJ2-7, the full variable domain reads NAGVMQNPRHLVRRRGQEARLRCSPMKGHSHVYWYRQLPEEGLKFMVYLQKENIIDESGMPKERFSAEFPKEGPSILRIQQVVRGDSAAYFCASSLSGQGREQYFGPGTRLTVT.